One and the same sample provided the 30 T cell receptor beta chains below, sequenced in a study of blood T cell repertoires in COVID-19. Profiled with immunoSEQ multiplex PCR; TCRdb holds only in-frame clones, not every one. This sample carries about 220,000 clones, over 70% of them seen once, and the ten largest clones take roughly 7%. The sample consisted of peripheral blood. The receptors derive from a woman aged 70-85 years with acute or convalescent COVID-19.

In regard to this clone: Other DNA sequences in this sample translate to the same CDR3. This sequence joins TRBV5-1 and TRBJ2-1; 13 nucleotides line up with TRBD2. Germline CDR1 SGHRS, CDR2 YFSETQ. The CDR3 runs 17 residues. Losses at the gene ends were 4 bases for V and 2 bases for J; bases not matched to a gene: 6. The CDR3 sequence is CASSPTSGGAAYNEQFF. The DNA for the CDR3 is TGCGCCAGCAGCCCCACTAGCGGGGGGGCCGCCTACAATGAGCAGTTCTTC. Full variable domain (outside the CDR3, taken from reference TRBV5-1 and TRBJ2-1): KAGVTQTPRYLIKTRGQQVTLSCSPISGHRSVSWYQQTPGQGLQFLFEYFSETQRNKGNFPGRFSGRQFSNSRSEMNVSTLELGDSALYLCASSPTSGGAAYNEQFFGPGTRLTVL.

The chain combines TRBV10-2 with TRBJ2-3, with 7 positions matching TRBD2. Germline CDR1 is WSHSY and CDR2 is SAAADI. The CDR3 length is 15 residues. The V gene end was trimmed by 5 bases and the J gene end by 3 bases; junction bases not matched to a gene: 8. For the CDR3, the DNA is TGCGCCAGCAGTCGCGGGGCGGGGGTAACAGATACGCAGTATTTT. Encoded protein: CASSRGAGVTDTQYF.

The chain joins TRBV3-1 (or the pseudogene TRBV3-2) to TRBJ2-1; possible D gene TRBD1, 5 bases. This CDR3 region has 13 residues. The V end was cut by 6 bases, the J end by 5 bases, with 11 bases between. Germline CDR1 is LGHDT and CDR2 is YNNKEL (reference sequence). The DNA for the CDR3 is TGTGCCAGCAGACCTCCGGACAACAATGAGCAGTTCTTC. Translating gives CASRPPDNNEQFF.

The sample holds a few counts of this clone. The DNA of the CDR3 is TGCGCCAGCAGCTTGATACGTGGACAGGGGGCCGGGACCGGGGAGCTGTTTTTT. Protein product: CASSLIRGQGAGTGELFF. The J gene is TRBJ2-2, the V gene TRBV5-1, with 11 bases fitting TRBD1. The CDR3 extends over 18 amino acids. CDR1 is SGHRS, CDR2 YFSETQ, per germline. V lost 1 base and J lost 5; bases outside the gene matches: 10.

The V call is TRBV4-1, the J call TRBJ2-3; 8 bases align to TRBD2. The CDR3 runs 18 residues. V gave up 1 base and J gave up 2 bases; unmatched junction bases: 11. CDR1 and CDR2 from the germline V gene are MGHRA and YSYEKL. The CDR3 protein is CASSQGGRGSGVTDTQYF. CDR3 coding DNA: TGCGCCAGCAGCCAAGGGGGGCGAGGTAGCGGGGTCACAGATACGCAGTATTTT.

This chain connects TRBV29-1 to TRBJ2-3; D is ambiguous. The V end lost 4 bases, the J end lost 1 base, and 9 bases lay between the germline ends. The CDR3 totals 13 residues. Germline V gives CDR1 SQVTM, CDR2 ANQGSEA. CDR3 in amino acids: CSVVGAGTDTQYF. Here the CDR3 DNA reads TGCAGCGTTGTAGGCGCGGGCACAGATACGCAGTATTTT.

This rearrangement joins TRBV10-3 to TRBJ1-4, with D perhaps matching TRBD1 (5 bases). The V end lost 6 bases, the J end lost 7 bases, and 9 bases lay between the germline ends. CDR1 is ENHRY, CDR2 SYGVKD, per germline. The length of the CDR3 is 12 residues. CDR3 coding DNA: TGTGCCATCAGCGATGACAGTGAAAAACTGTTTTTT. This codes for CAISDDSEKLFF.

The rearrangement joins TRBV5-4 to TRBJ2-2, with D maybe TRBD1 (6 bases). The CDR3 consists of 15 residues. CDR1 SGHNT and CDR2 YYREEE come from the germline V gene (reference sequence). The germline V and J ends were trimmed by 4 bases and 2 bases, with 12 bases remaining between them. CDR3 sequence reads: CASSPTGFNTGELFF. The CDR3 nucleotides are TGTGCCAGCAGCCCTACAGGGTTTAACACCGGGGAGCTGTTTTTT.

J is TRBJ1-2 and V is TRBV2; D may be TRBD1 (6 bases). V was pared by 3 bases and J by 4 bases, with 18 bases between. Germline assignment: CDR1 SNHLY and CDR2 FYNNEI. The CDR3 runs to 16 residues. CDR3 DNA: TGTGCCAGCAGTGAGGTGAGGGTTGGACAGCTCTATGGCTACACCTTC. This gives the protein CASSEVRVGQLYGYTF.

V gene TRBV29-1 combines with J gene TRBJ2-5; 7 bases are shared with TRBD1. The CDR3 sequence is 12 residues long. The V gene's germline CDR1 is SQVTM and CDR2 ANQGSEA. V trimming: 5 bases; J trimming: 4 bases; junction bases outside the gene matches: 4. The CDR3 nucleotides are TGCAGCGTTAACTGGGACAGAGAGACCCAGTACTTC. As protein: CSVNWDRETQYF. Based on the CDR3 plus reference TRBV29-1 and TRBJ2-5, the full variable domain is SAVISQKPSRDICQRGTSLTIQCQVDSQVTMMFWYRQQPGQSLTLIATANQGSEATYESGFVIDKFPISRPNLTFSTLTVSNMSPEDSSIYLCSVNWDRETQYFGPGTRLLVL.

Written as DNA, the CDR3 is TGCAGCGTTGAGGTACAGGGTGACTATGGCTACACCTTC. It specifies CSVEVQGDYGYTF. The chain joins TRBV29-1 to TRBJ1-2; D is possibly TRBD1 (6 bases). Germline-derived CDR1 and CDR2 are SQVTM and ANQGSEA. The CDR3 is 13 amino acids. Trimming took off 3 bases at V and 3 bases at J, with 11 bases between the two ends.

The rearrangement joins TRBV6-6 to TRBJ2-1, with 13 bases that match TRBD2. The trim removed 5 bases at V and 4 bases at J, leaving 5 bases unmatched. Germline V lookup: CDR1 MNHNY, CDR2 SVGAGI (reference sequence). This CDR3 region has 16 residues. The CDR3 is CASSGTSGGGYNEQFF. The CDR3 DNA follows: TGTGCCAGCAGTGGAACTAGCGGGGGGGGATACAATGAGCAGTTCTTC.

In this sample, this clone turned up many times. V is TRBV9 and J is TRBJ2-7; 9 positions agree with TRBD1. CDR1 SGDLS and CDR2 YYNGEE come from the germline V gene. V was clipped by 4 bases and J by 2 bases; unmatched bases: 10. The CDR3 is made up of 16 amino acids. CDR3 DNA: TGTGCCAGCAGCCACCGGGACAGGGCAGAGACCTACGAGCAGTACTTC. This encodes CASSHRDRAETYEQYF.

This chain joins TRBV3-1 (or the pseudogene TRBV3-2) and TRBJ2-7, with 8 bases identical to TRBD2. The CDR3 totals 15 residues. Germline assignment: CDR1 LGHDT and CDR2 YNNKEL (reference sequence). V gave up 6 bases and J gave up 3 bases; unmatched junction bases: 10. CDR3 amino acids: CASSERRSGDYEQYF. The CDR3 nucleotides read TGTGCCAGCAGTGAGAGGCGTAGCGGGGACTACGAGCAGTACTTC.

The chain links TRBV12-5 to TRBJ1-1; 7 positions match TRBD1. Germline loops: CDR1 LGHNT, CDR2 FRNRAP. This CDR3 contains 15 residues. J gave up 10 bases and V 6 bases, and 17 bases lay outside the gene matches. The chain's CDR3 is CASGRTQGRGTRAFF. In DNA form, the CDR3 reads TGTGCTAGTGGCCGAACACAGGGGCGCGGTACGAGAGCTTTCTTT.

The chain has TRBV27 and TRBJ2-7; possibly TRBD1 for D (6 bases). This CDR3 is built from 12 residues. Trimming cost V 3 bases and J 6 bases, with 9 bases left between them. CDR1 MNHEY and CDR2 SMNVEV come from the germline V gene (reference sequence). DNA of the CDR3: TGTGCCAGCAGTTTTGCAGGGGTCGAGCAGTACTTC. This codes for CASSFAGVEQYF.

This rearrangement joins TRBV19 to TRBJ2-7, with D tentatively TRBD1 (6 bases). The CDR3 has 13 residues. Trimming took 4 bases from V and 4 from J, leaving 11 bases between them. CDR1 is LNHDA, CDR2 SQIVND, per germline (reference sequence). The CDR3 loop is CASSKGERYEQYF. CDR3 sequence (DNA): TGTGCCAGTAGTAAGGGGGAACGGTACGAGCAGTACTTC.

The chain joins TRBV10-2 to TRBJ2-7; 10 bases match TRBD1. V lost 2 bases to trimming and J lost 3 bases; unmatched junction nucleotides: 7. Germline V CDR1 and CDR2: WSHSY, SAAADI. The CDR3 sequence is 16 residues long. The CDR3 DNA sequence: TGCGCCAGCAGTGAGAACCCGGACAGGGGGATCTACGAGCAGTACTTC. This codes for CASSENPDRGIYEQYF.

This chain joins TRBV5-8 and TRBJ2-2, with a possible D match to TRBD2 (5 bases). V lost 4 bases to trimming and J lost 3 bases, with 16 bases between them. The CDR3 runs to 16 residues. Germline CDR1 reads SGHTS; CDR2 reads YDEGEE. This CDR3 is CASSRTRGGDTGELFF. The CDR3 DNA is TGTGCCAGCAGCAGGACCCGAGGAGGTGACACCGGGGAGCTGTTTTTT.

The CDR3: CASSRSEAETQYF. CDR3 DNA: TGTGCCAGTAGTCGTAGCGAGGCAGAGACCCAGTACTTC. This chain connects TRBV19 to TRBJ2-5; weak D call: TRBD2 (5 bases). The CDR3 contains 13 residues. V lost 5 bases to trimming and J lost 4 bases, with 11 bases between them. The V gene's germline CDR1 is LNHDA and CDR2 SQIVND (reference sequence).

J is TRBJ2-2 and V is TRBV6-6; D unresolved. From germline, CDR1 is MNHNY and CDR2 SVGAGI (reference sequence). Trimming removed 6 bases at V and 2 bases at J, with 10 bases between. CDR3 length: 14 residues. CDR3 DNA sequence: TGTGCCAGCAGATTCGACACTAACACCGGGGAGCTGTTTTTT. It encodes CASRFDTNTGELFF.

The CDR3 DNA reads as TGTGCCAGCAGCGGACAGGGGGTTGGGTATGGCTACACCTTC. Translation gives CASSGQGVGYGYTF. The chain recombines TRBV9 with TRBJ1-2; 9 positions match TRBD1. V shed 3 bases, J shed 5 bases, and the junction held 5 bases outside the gene matches. In germline, CDR1 is SGDLS, CDR2 YYNGEE. The length of the CDR3 is 14 residues.

This clone has a count of ten or more. The chain uses TRBV2 and TRBJ2-3; D remains ambiguous. V gave up 7 bases and J gave up 2 bases, with 16 bases separating them. Germline assignment: CDR1 SNHLY and CDR2 FYNNEI. The CDR3 sequence is 15 residues long. Here the CDR3 DNA reads TGTGCCAGCACCTCGGCTAGTCTATTCACAGATACGCAGTATTTT. It codes for CASTSASLFTDTQYF.

V gene TRBV2 combines with J gene TRBJ2-5, with a tentative D call TRBD1 (6 bases). Deletions cut 3 bases from V and 3 bases from J, with 14 bases between. The germline gives CDR1 SNHLY, CDR2 FYNNEI. This CDR3 region has 15 residues. This CDR3 reads CASSDSGVNKETQYF. The CDR3 DNA reads as TGTGCCAGCAGTGATTCAGGGGTGAACAAAGAGACCCAGTACTTC.

The V gene is TRBV5-1, the J gene TRBJ2-3; unclear D gene. This CDR3 has 14 residues. Germline V gene data show CDR1 as SGHRS and CDR2 as YFSETQ. Trimming removed 5 bases from V and 2 bases from J, with 12 bases in between. In DNA, the CDR3 is TGCGCCAGCAGGTGGCGGCCTGACACAGATACGCAGTATTTT. Amino acid sequence: CASRWRPDTDTQYF.

The V call is TRBV19, the J call TRBJ2-4; D possibly corresponds to TRBD1 (5 bases). Germline-derived CDR1 and CDR2 are LNHDA and SQIVND (reference sequence). The CDR3 is 18 amino acids. Trimming removed 7 bases from V and 1 base from J, with 23 bases in between. The CDR3 coding sequence is TGTGCCAGTACTCGAGGTGCCCTACGGCCAGGGGCCAAAAACATTCAGTACTTC. Its translation is CASTRGALRPGAKNIQYF.

This chain uses TRBV10-3 with TRBJ2-3, with TRBD1 matching 9 bases. The CDR3 length is 14 residues. Germline loops: CDR1 ENHRY, CDR2 SYGVKD. Unmatched junction bases numbered 14, after V lost 8 bases and J lost 11 bases. The CDR3: CAIQLGEGQGVQYF. CDR3 coding DNA: TGTGCCATCCAGCTTGGGGAGGGACAGGGTGTGCAGTATTTT.

This chain joins TRBV30 and TRBJ2-7; 8 bases agree with TRBD1. Germline CDR1 and CDR2: GTSNPN and SVGIG (reference sequence). The CDR3 is 16 amino acids. The V gene end was trimmed by 1 base and the J gene end by 0 bases; junction bases not matched to a gene: 8. The CDR3 DNA reads as TGTGCCTGGAGTGGATTATTGGGACAGGTCTCCTACGAGCAGTACTTC. Its protein product is CAWSGLLGQVSYEQYF.

The chain links TRBV5-1 to TRBJ2-7, with 7 bases that match TRBD1. CDR3 length: 14 residues. After removal of 3 bases from V and 6 bases from J, the junction contained 9 bases not matched to a gene. The germline V gene encodes CDR1 SGHRS and CDR2 YFSETQ. The CDR3 here is CASSYQQGSGEQYF. The CDR3 DNA follows: TGCGCCAGCAGCTACCAACAGGGGTCGGGCGAGCAGTACTTC.

This clone was observed a few times. CDR3 sequence reads: CASSVSTQTSTDTQYF. For the CDR3, the DNA is TGTGCCAGCAGCGTGTCCACGCAGACTAGCACAGATACGCAGTATTTT. The chain combines TRBV9 with TRBJ2-3, with no clear D. The CDR3 contains 16 residues. Per the germline V gene, CDR1 is SGDLS and CDR2 is YYNGEE. Trimming took 2 bases from V and 0 from J, leaving 13 bases between them.